This T cell receptor (beta chain) was sequenced for a study of radiotherapy plus CTLA-4 blockade in lung cancer. The overall study: For approximately 17% of patients, objective responses occurred, and about 30% had disease control.

Details on this clone: Its antigen is unidentified.

Sequencing used immunoSEQ multiplex PCR; TCRdb keeps in-frame clones, though not all of them. The sample has tens of thousands of clones; about four fifths are singletons. The study treated chemo-refractory metastatic non-small-cell lung cancer patients with focal radiation plus ipilimumab CTLA-4 blockade. Study results and caveats: There was expansion of tumor-derived TCR clones in blood after radiotherapy plus ipilimumab.

The germline V gene has CDR1 MNHNS and CDR2 SASEGT. CDR3 length: 16 residues. Trimming pared 1 base from V and 5 bases from J, leaving 15 bases between. This receptor was obtained from a human donor with non-small cell lung cancer that progressed on radiotherapy plus ipilimumab. Specimen: peripheral blood, collected from a patient treated with radiotherapy plus ipilimumab. The genes are TRBV6-1 and TRBJ2-1, with D perhaps matching TRBD1 or TRBD2 (5 bases each). The CDR3 sequence: CASSEGPGRAHNEQFF. CDR3 DNA sequence: TGTGCCAGCAGTGAAGGCCCAGGGAGAGCGCACAATGAGCAGTTCTTC.